This is a list of T cell receptor beta chains from one sample in a study of blood T cell repertoires in COVID-19. The assay was immunoSEQ multiplex PCR, and TCRdb's table has in-frame clones only and misses some. This table has over 85,000 clones, around nine tenths appearing once. Sequencing used peripheral blood. The source is a woman between 65 and 79 years old with acute or convalescent COVID-19. Both conserved end residues are part of each CDR3. A D gene is named only where the DNA matches it firmly. Clone size is shown for a subset of rows, as once, few, many or a class of expanded clone.

>TRBJ2-1|.|TRBD2|TRBV3-1/TRBV3-2
TGTGCCAGCAGCCCCGGGACTAGCGGAGTCCGGGAGCAGTTCTTC
CASSPGTSGVREQFF
>TRBJ1-5|.|.|TRBV20-1
TGCAGTGCTAGTGGAGACGAGGGCCGGTCCAATCAGCCCCAGCATTTT
CSASGDEGRSNQPQHF
>TRBJ2-1|.|TRBD1|TRBV7-9
TGTGCCAGCAGCACACAGGGGTCCCTCGCTGAGCAGTTCTTC
CASSTQGSLAEQFF
>TRBJ1-1|once|TRBD1|TRBV4-2
TGTGCCAGCAGCCAAGGACAGGGAGATACTGAAGCTTTCTTT
CASSQGQGDTEAFF
>TRBJ2-2|.|TRBD2|TRBV18
TGTGCCAGCTCGACTAAGGAGGCTAGCGGGAGATCGCACACCGGGGAGCTGTTTTTT
CASSTKEASGRSHTGELFF
>TRBJ2-3|.|.|TRBV28
TGTGCCAGCAGTTTACCGCGTGATAGCACAGATACGCAGTATTTT
CASSLPRDSTDTQYF
>TRBJ1-5|.|.|TRBV4-1
TGCGCCAGCAGCCAAGATCCAAAGGGGGAAAATAGCAATCAGCCCCAGCATTTT
CASSQDPKGENSNQPQHF
>TRBJ2-5|few|TRBD1|TRBV10-3
TGTGCCACGGATACTGGGGGACAGGGGAAAGAGACCCAGTACTTC
CATDTGGQGKETQYF
>TRBJ2-7|once|.|TRBV19
TGTGCCAGTAGTATGTTTTATGGAGACTACGAGCAGTACTTC
CASSMFYGDYEQYF
>TRBJ1-5|.|.|TRBV28
TGTGCCAGCAGTATAGATATGAGACCCCAGCATTTT
CASSIDMRPQHF